This T cell receptor beta chain was captured in a study of CD8 T cells in ankylosing spondylitis. General observations from the study: Disease-linked clones reportedly showed significant enrichment in matched ankylosing spondylitis synovial fluid. Disease-linked clones, CD8+, were relatively rare in peripheral blood. Prior work had noted some motif variants in reactive arthritis blood and synovial fluid. What seemed typical of ankylosing spondylitis blood was a TCR beta motif built from about 8 highly homologous variants.

With molecular barcodes, quantitative 5'-RACE was used to make the TCR beta libraries. TCRdb ran MiXCR on the 5' RACE reads and lists one entry per CDR3 protein. The sample consists of roughly 700,000 distinct CDR3 sequences, 15% to 20% of them appearing once. CDR1 DFQATT and CDR2 SNEGSKA come from the germline V gene (reference sequence). Trimming pared 3 bases from V and 1 base from J, leaving 12 bases between. The CDR3 contains 14 residues. This clonotype was counted a few times. The antigen remains unidentified. Sequenced sample: blood, either unsorted or a sorted T cell fraction (not recorded which). The chain is built from TRBV20-1 and TRBJ1-1; a possible D gene is TRBD1 (6 bases). The receptor comes from a male donor with ankylosing spondylitis. CDR3: CSASSPGENTEAFF. The CDR3 DNA follows: TGCAGTGCTAGTTCTCCAGGGGAGAACACTGAAGCTTTCTTT.